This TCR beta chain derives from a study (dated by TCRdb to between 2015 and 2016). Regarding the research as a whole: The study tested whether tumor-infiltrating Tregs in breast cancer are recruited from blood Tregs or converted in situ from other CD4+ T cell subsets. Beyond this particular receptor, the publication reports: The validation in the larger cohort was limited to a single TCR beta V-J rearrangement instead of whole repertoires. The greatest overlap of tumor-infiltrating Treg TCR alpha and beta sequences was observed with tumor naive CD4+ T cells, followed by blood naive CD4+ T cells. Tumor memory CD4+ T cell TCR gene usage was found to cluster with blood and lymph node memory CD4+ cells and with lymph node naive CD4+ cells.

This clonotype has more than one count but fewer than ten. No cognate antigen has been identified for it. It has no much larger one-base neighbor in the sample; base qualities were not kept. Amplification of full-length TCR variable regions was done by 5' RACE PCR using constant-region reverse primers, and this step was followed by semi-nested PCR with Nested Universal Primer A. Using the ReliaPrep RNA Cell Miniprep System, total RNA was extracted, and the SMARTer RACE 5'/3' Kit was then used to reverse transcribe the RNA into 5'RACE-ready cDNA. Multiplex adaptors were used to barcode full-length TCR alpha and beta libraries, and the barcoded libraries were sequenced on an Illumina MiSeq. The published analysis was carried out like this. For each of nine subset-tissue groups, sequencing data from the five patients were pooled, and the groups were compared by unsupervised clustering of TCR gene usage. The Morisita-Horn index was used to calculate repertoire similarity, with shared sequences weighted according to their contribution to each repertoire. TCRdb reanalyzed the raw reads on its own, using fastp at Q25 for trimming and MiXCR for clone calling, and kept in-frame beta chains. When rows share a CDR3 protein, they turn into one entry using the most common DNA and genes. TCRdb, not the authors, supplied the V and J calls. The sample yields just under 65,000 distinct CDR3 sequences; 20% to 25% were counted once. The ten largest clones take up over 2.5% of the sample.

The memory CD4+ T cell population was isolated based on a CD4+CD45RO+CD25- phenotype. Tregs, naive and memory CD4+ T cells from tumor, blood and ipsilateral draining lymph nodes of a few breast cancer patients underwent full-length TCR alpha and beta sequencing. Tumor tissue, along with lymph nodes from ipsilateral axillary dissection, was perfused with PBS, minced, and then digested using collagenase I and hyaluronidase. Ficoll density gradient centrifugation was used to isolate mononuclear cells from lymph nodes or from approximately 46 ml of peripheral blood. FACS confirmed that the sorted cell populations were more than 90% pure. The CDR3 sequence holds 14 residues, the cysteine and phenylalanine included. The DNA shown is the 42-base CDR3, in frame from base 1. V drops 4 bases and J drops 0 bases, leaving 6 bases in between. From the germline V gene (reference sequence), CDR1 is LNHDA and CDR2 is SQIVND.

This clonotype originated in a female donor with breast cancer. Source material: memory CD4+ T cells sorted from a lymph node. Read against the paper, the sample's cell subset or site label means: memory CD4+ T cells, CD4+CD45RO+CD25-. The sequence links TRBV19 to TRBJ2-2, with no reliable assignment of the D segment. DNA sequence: TGTGCCAGTAGTAAGGGTCCGAACACCGGGGAGCTGTTTTTT. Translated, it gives CASSKGPNTGELFF.